This TCR beta chain was profiled in a study of T cells in localized non-small cell lung cancer. Per the germline V gene, CDR1 is SGHAT and CDR2 is FQNNGV. Trimming took 10 bases from V and 5 from J, leaving 23 bases between them. CDR3 length: 15 residues. This clone was seen only a few times. This table comes from immunoSEQ multiplex PCR, and its TCRdb copy is limited to in-frame clones, with some not included. The sample records roughly 66,000 clones, approximately 87% being singletons. This chain uses TRBV11-2 with TRBJ1-1; maybe TRBD1 (5 bases). The starting material was peripheral blood, obtained before any cancer treatment. The TCR was taken from a woman between 35 and 75 years old with stage I lung adenocarcinoma. CDR3 DNA: TGTGCCACATCGACCAGCAGGGTCAGCGGTACTGAAGCTTTCTTT. Translated: CATSTSRVSGTEAFF. The full variable domain, completed using reference TRBV11-2 and TRBJ1-1, is EAGVAQSPRYKIIEKRQSVAFWCNPISGHATLYWYQQILGQGPKLLIQFQNNGVVDDSQLPKDRFSAERLKGVDSTLKIQPAKLEDSAVYLCATSTSRVSGTEAFFGQGTRLTVV.